A single sample is the source of the 18 T cell receptor beta chains below, sequenced in a study of radiotherapy plus CTLA-4 blockade in lung cancer. Some clones are missing from TCRdb's copy, which holds only in-frame ones; the method was immunoSEQ multiplex PCR. The sample gives tens of thousands of clones, roughly 80% of which show up once; 0.82% is in the top ten. Source: peripheral blood, taken from a patient treated with radiotherapy plus ipilimumab. These receptor sequences come from a human donor with non-small cell lung cancer who had stable disease on radiotherapy plus ipilimumab.

This clone was recorded once. This rearrangement joins TRBV19 to TRBJ2-2, with 9 nucleotides matching TRBD1. Germline values: CDR1 LNHDA, CDR2 SQIVND (reference sequence). The trim removed 8 bases at V and 6 bases at J, leaving 4 bases unmatched. This CDR3 comprises 13 residues. CDR3 coding DNA: TGTGCCAGTGGGACAGGGACCGCCGGGGAGCTGTTTTTT. It yields the protein CASGTGTAGELFF.

The chain links TRBV5-5 to TRBJ1-5; D not resolved. Trimming shortened V by 0 bases and J by 0 bases, and 7 bases separated the two germline ends. Germline V gives CDR1 SGHKS, CDR2 YYEKEE (reference sequence). The CDR3 loop spans 15 amino acids. CDR3 in amino acids: CASSLERTSNQPQHF. The CDR3 bases are TGTGCCAGCAGCTTGGAGAGGACTAGCAATCAGCCCCAGCATTTT.

The sample holds a few counts of this clone. Within the sample, other DNA sequences also encode this same CDR3. This chain links TRBV7-9 with TRBJ1-5, with D perhaps matching TRBD1 (5 bases). The germline V and J ends were trimmed by 11 bases and 0 bases, with 8 bases remaining between them. There are 12 residues in the CDR3. CDR1 is SEHNR and CDR2 is FQNEAQ in the germline V gene (reference sequence). The CDR3 DNA reads TGTGCCTCTGGGGGTAGCAATCAGCCCCAGCATTTT. As protein: CASGGSNQPQHF.

The chain recombines TRBV12-5 with TRBJ2-2; D remains ambiguous. Trimming removed 2 bases at V and 0 bases at J, with 7 bases between. The CDR3 extends over 15 amino acids. Germline V gives CDR1 LGHNT, CDR2 FRNRAP. CDR3 bases: TGTGCTAGTGGTTTGTTCGTATCGAACACCGGGGAGCTGTTTTTT. Protein sequence: CASGLFVSNTGELFF.

The chain recombines TRBV30 with TRBJ1-6; D possibly corresponds to TRBD1 (5 bases). CDR3 length: 13 amino acids. The ends were cut back, 3 bases at V and 5 bases at J, with 8 bases in the middle. Germline values: CDR1 GTSNPN, CDR2 SVGIG (reference sequence). This CDR3 reads CAWRQGHNSPLHF. The CDR3 nucleotides are TGTGCCTGGAGGCAGGGACATAATTCACCCCTCCACTTT.

The rearrangement uses TRBV4-2 and TRBJ1-4, with a tentative D call TRBD1 (5 bases). The CDR3 loop spans 14 amino acids. Germline CDR1 LGHNA, CDR2 YNFKEQ. Between the trimmed V and J ends, which lost 4 bases and 10 bases, there was a span of 16 bases. CDR3 residues: CASSPTAGDGKLFF. CDR3 sequence (DNA): TGTGCCAGCAGCCCCACGGCCGGGGACGGAAAACTGTTTTTT.

V usage is TRBV5-1 and J usage is TRBJ1-4; a weak D match, TRBD1 (5 bases). The CDR3 loop spans 15 amino acids. CDR1 and CDR2 from the germline V gene are SGHRS and YFSETQ. V lost 0 bases to trimming and J lost 5 bases, with 11 bases between them. This CDR3 reads CASSLVGDGNEKLFF. The CDR3 nucleotides are TGCGCCAGCAGCTTGGTAGGGGACGGGAATGAAAAACTGTTTTTT. Together with reference TRBV5-1 and TRBJ1-4, the CDR3 gives the full variable domain: KAGVTQTPRYLIKTRGQQVTLSCSPISGHRSVSWYQQTPGQGLQFLFEYFSETQRNKGNFPGRFSGRQFSNSRSEMNVSTLELGDSALYLCASSLVGDGNEKLFFGSGTQLSVL.

The rearrangement joins TRBV6-6 to TRBJ2-3, with 7 bases matching TRBD1. CDR3 length: 14 residues. Germline loops: CDR1 MNHNY, CDR2 SVGAGI (reference sequence). The V gene end was trimmed by 5 bases and the J gene end by 2 bases; junction bases not matched to a gene: 4. The CDR3 nucleotides read TGTGCCAGCAGTAAGGGACAGCTCACAGATACGCAGTATTTT. Translation gives CASSKGQLTDTQYF.

The CDR3 coding sequence is TGTGCAAGGGGTGGTAGCGGCTTCTACAATGAGCAGTTCTTC. Amino acid sequence: CARGGSGFYNEQFF. The rearrangement joins TRBV2 to TRBJ2-1, with D possibly being TRBD2 (6 bases). This CDR3 region has 14 residues. Germline V gene data show CDR1 as SNHLY and CDR2 as FYNNEI.

The sample holds one count of this clone. This chain links TRBV19 with TRBJ1-5; 7 nucleotides match TRBD1. The ends lost 5 bases at V and 6 bases at J; junction bases unmatched: 13. CDR1 LNHDA and CDR2 SQIVND come from the germline V gene (reference sequence). The CDR3 length is 16 residues. The CDR3 protein is CASSFATGTAGQPQHF. CDR3 in DNA: TGTGCCAGTAGTTTTGCTACCGGGACAGCAGGTCAGCCCCAGCATTTT.

The rearrangement links TRBV30 to TRBJ2-2, with D uncertain. The CDR3 has 13 amino acids. CDR1 is GTSNPN, CDR2 SVGIG, per germline (reference sequence). The V end lost 5 bases, the J end lost 6 bases, and 13 bases lay between the germline ends. Written as DNA, the CDR3 is TGTGCCTGGCTACCTCACCCAGCCGGGGAGCTGTTTTTT. Amino acid sequence: CAWLPHPAGELFF.

V usage is TRBV30 and J usage is TRBJ1-2, with a possible D match to TRBD1 (6 bases). The CDR3 is made up of 14 amino acids. Trimming removed 6 bases at V and 5 bases at J, with 19 bases between. Germline V CDR1 and CDR2: GTSNPN, SVGIG (reference sequence). In DNA form, the CDR3 reads TGTGCCTGCCCCCTAAACAGGGTAGGGTATGGCTACACCTTC. Translating gives CACPLNRVGYGYTF.

The rearrangement uses TRBV9 and TRBJ1-3; 7 bases map to TRBD1. Germline V CDR1 and CDR2: SGDLS, YYNGEE. After removal of 4 bases from V and 0 bases from J, the junction contained 4 bases not matched to a gene. CDR3 length equals 15 residues. In nucleotides, the CDR3 is TGTGCCAGCAGCACGGGACAGTACTCTGGAAACACCATATATTTT. Residues: CASSTGQYSGNTIYF. Full variable domain (remainder filled in from reference TRBV9 and TRBJ1-3): DSGVTQTPKHLITATGQRVTLRCSPRSGDLSVYWYQQSLDQGLQFLIQYYNGEERAKGNILERFSAQQFPDLHSELNLSSLELGDSALYFCASSTGQYSGNTIYFGEGSWLTVV.

The chain employs TRBV7-2 and TRBJ1-4; 8 bases match TRBD1. CDR1 SGHTA and CDR2 FQGNSA come from the germline V gene. After removal of 5 bases from V and 5 bases from J, the junction contained 7 bases not matched to a gene. This CDR3 is 15 amino acids long. The CDR3 region is CASSLTGGDNEKLFF. CDR3 coding DNA: TGTGCCAGCAGCCTCACAGGGGGAGACAATGAAAAACTGTTTTTT.

The J gene is TRBJ2-6, the V gene TRBV28; TRBD1 might be the D (6 bases). Trimming stripped 6 bases from V and 0 bases from J, with 9 bases between. CDR3 length: 15 amino acids. Germline V gene sequence: CDR1 MDHEN, CDR2 SYDVKM. The chain's CDR3 is CASRTGSSGANVLTF. The CDR3 nucleotides are TGTGCCAGCAGGACAGGTAGCTCTGGGGCCAACGTCCTGACTTTC.

The rearrangement links TRBV11-2 to TRBJ2-7; D perhaps matches TRBD2 (7 bases). The CDR3 is 14 amino acids. Germline V gives CDR1 SGHAT, CDR2 FQNNGV. Deletions cut 5 bases from V and 2 bases from J, with 13 bases between. DNA for the CDR3: TGTGCCAGCAGCCCGCGGGGGCCCGCCTACGAGCAGTACTTC. Translating gives CASSPRGPAYEQYF. Supplemented by reference TRBV11-2 and TRBJ2-7, the full variable domain reads EAGVAQSPRYKIIEKRQSVAFWCNPISGHATLYWYQQILGQGPKLLIQFQNNGVVDDSQLPKDRFSAERLKGVDSTLKIQPAKLEDSAVYLCASSPRGPAYEQYFGPGTRLTVT.

The rearrangement uses TRBV19 and TRBJ2-5; D gene ambiguous. This CDR3 spans 14 amino acids. The V and J ends lost 1 base and 2 bases respectively, with 8 bases between them. Germline assignment: CDR1 LNHDA and CDR2 SQIVND (reference sequence). This CDR3 is CASSIGAGQETQYF. The DNA of the CDR3 is TGTGCCAGTAGTATAGGAGCAGGACAAGAGACCCAGTACTTC. The complete variable domain, with remaining parts taken from reference TRBV19 and TRBJ2-5, reads DGGITQSPKYLFRKEGQNVTLSCEQNLNHDAMYWYRQDPGQGLRLIYYSQIVNDFQKGDIAEGYSVSREKKESFPLTVTSAQKNPTAFYLCASSIGAGQETQYFGPGTRLLVL.

In DNA, the CDR3 is TGTGCCAGCAGTTCCGTCGCCCGGGACCCCTACAATGAGCAGTTCTTC. This codes for CASSSVARDPYNEQFF. The chain is built from TRBV27 and TRBJ2-1, with D perhaps given as TRBD1 or TRBD2 (5 bases each). Germline-derived CDR1 and CDR2 are MNHEY and SMNVEV (reference sequence). The ends were cut back, 4 bases at V and 2 bases at J, with 15 bases in the middle. This CDR3 spans 16 amino acids.